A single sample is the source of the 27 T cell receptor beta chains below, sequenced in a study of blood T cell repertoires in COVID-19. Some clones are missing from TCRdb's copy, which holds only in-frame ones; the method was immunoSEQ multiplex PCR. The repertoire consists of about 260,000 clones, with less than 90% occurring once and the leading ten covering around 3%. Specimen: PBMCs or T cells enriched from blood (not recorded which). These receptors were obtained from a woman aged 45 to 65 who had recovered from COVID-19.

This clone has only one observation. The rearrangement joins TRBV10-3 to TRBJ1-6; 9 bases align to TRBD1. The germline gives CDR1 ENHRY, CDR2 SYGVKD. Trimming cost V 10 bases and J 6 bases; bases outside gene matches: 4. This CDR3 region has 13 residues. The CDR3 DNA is TGTGCCACGGGACAGGGTAGTAATTCACCCCTCCACTTT. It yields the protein CATGQGSNSPLHF.

CDR3 in amino acids: CATSRGRGGWTYEQYF. The DNA for the CDR3 is TGTGCCACCAGCAGAGGCAGGGGTGGGTGGACCTACGAGCAGTACTTC. The chain uses TRBV15 and TRBJ2-7, with a tentative D call TRBD1 (6 bases). Germline V gives CDR1 LNHNV, CDR2 YYDKDF (reference sequence). This CDR3 is built from 16 residues. Trimming shortened V by 1 base and J by 2 bases, and 15 bases separated the two germline ends.

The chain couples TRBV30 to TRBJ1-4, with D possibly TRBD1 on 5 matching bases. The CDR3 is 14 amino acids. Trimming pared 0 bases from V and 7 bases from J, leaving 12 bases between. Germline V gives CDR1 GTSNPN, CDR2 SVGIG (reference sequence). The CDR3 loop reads CAWSVPGVGEKLFF. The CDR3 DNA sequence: TGTGCCTGGAGTGTCCCGGGGGTTGGTGAAAAACTGTTTTTT.

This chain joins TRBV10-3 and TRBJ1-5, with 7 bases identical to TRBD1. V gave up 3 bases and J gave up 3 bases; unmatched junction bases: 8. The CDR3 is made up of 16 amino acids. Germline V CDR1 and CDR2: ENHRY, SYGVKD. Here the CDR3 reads CAISDHGGQLNQPQHF. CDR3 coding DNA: TGTGCCATCAGTGACCATGGGGGACAGCTCAATCAGCCCCAGCATTTT.

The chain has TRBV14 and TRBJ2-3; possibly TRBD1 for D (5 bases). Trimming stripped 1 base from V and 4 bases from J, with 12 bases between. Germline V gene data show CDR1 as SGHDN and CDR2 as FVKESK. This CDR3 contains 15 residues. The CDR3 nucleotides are TGTGCCAGCAGCCAAGGCGCCGGCAGGGCAGATACGCAGTATTTT. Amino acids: CASSQGAGRADTQYF. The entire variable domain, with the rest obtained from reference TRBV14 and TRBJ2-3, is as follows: EAGVTQFPSHSVIEKGQTVTLRCDPISGHDNLYWYRRVMGKEIKFLLHFVKESKQDESGMPNNRFLAERTGGTYSTLKVQPAELEDSGVYFCASSQGAGRADTQYFGPGTRLTVL.

The CDR3 is CASSSARSPDPAKNIQYF. CDR3 in DNA: TGTGCCAGCAGCTCTGCCAGGTCCCCTGACCCAGCCAAAAACATTCAGTACTTC. The V gene is TRBV7-2, the J gene TRBJ2-4; D remains ambiguous. Germline V lookup: CDR1 SGHTA, CDR2 FQGNSA. V was pared by 4 bases and J by 0 bases, with 19 bases between. The CDR3 is 18 residues long.

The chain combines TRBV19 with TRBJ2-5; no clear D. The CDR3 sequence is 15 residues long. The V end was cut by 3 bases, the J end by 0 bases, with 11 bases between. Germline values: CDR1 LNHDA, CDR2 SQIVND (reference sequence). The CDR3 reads CASSMQLINQETQYF. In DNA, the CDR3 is TGTGCCAGTAGTATGCAACTGATCAACCAAGAGACCCAGTACTTC.

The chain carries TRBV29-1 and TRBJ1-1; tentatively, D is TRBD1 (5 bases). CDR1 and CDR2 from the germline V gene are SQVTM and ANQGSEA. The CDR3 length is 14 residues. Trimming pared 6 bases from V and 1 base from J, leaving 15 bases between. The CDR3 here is CSVSLGAGNTEAFF. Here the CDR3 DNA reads TGCAGCGTGTCTCTTGGGGCAGGGAACACTGAAGCTTTCTTT.

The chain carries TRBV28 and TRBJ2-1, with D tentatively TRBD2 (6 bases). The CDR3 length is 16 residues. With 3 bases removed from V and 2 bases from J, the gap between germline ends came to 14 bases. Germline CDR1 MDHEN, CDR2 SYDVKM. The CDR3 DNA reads TGTGCCAGCAGTTTGGTGGGGGGTCGCCCCTACAATGAGCAGTTCTTC. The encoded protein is CASSLVGGRPYNEQFF.

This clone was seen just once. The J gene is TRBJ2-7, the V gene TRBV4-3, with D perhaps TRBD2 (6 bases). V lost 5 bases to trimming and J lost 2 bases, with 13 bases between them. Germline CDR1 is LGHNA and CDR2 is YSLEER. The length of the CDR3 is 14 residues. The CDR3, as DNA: TGCGCCAGCAGCTTGTACGGGGGACCCTACGAGCAGTACTTC. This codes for CASSLYGGPYEQYF.

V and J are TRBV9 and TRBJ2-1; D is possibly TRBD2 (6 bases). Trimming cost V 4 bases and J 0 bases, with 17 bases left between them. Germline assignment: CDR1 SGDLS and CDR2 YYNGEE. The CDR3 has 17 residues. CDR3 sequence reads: CASSPPSSASSYNEQFF. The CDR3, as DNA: TGTGCCAGCAGCCCCCCGTCTAGCGCTAGCTCCTACAATGAGCAGTTCTTC. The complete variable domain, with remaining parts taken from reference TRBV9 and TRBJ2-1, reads DSGVTQTPKHLITATGQRVTLRCSPRSGDLSVYWYQQSLDQGLQFLIQYYNGEERAKGNILERFSAQQFPDLHSELNLSSLELGDSALYFCASSPPSSASSYNEQFFGPGTRLTVL.

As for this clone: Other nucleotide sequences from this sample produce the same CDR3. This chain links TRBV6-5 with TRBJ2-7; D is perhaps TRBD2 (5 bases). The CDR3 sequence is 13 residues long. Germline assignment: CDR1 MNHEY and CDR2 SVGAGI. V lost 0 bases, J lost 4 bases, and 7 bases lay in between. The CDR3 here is CASSYSTGYEQYF. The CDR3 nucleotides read TGTGCCAGCAGTTACTCGACGGGATACGAGCAGTACTTC.

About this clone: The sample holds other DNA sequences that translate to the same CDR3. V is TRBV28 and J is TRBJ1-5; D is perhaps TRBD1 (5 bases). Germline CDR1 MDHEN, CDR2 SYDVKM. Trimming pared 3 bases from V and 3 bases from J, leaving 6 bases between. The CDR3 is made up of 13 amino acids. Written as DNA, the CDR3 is TGTGCCAGCAGTTTGACAGACAATCAGCCCCAGCATTTT. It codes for CASSLTDNQPQHF.

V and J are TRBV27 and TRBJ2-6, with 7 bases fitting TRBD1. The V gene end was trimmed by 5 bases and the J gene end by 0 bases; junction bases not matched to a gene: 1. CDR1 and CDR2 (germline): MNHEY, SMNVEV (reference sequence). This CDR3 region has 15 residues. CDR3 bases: TGTGCCAGCAGTCGACAGGGCTCTGGGGCCAACGTCCTGACTTTC. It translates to CASSRQGSGANVLTF.

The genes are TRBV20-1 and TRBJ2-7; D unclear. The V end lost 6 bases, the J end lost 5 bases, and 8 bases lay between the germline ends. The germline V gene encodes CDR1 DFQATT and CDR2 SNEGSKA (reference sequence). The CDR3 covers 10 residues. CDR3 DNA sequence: TGCAGTGCCTTTCGAGACGAGCAGTACTTC. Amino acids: CSAFRDEQYF.

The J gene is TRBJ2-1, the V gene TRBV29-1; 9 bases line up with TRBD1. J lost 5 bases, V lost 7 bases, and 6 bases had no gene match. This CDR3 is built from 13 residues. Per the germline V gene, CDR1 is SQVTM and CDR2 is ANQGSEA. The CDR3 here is CSAQGAVNNEQFF. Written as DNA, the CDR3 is TGCAGCGCACAGGGGGCAGTTAACAATGAGCAGTTCTTC.

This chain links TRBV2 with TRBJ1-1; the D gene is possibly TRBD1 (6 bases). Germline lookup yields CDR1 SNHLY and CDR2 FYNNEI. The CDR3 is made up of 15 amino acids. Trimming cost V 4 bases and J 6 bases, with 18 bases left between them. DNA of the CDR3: TGTGCCAGCAGTGGCAGGGGCCCCCGGGTCGCTGAAGCTTTCTTT. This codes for CASSGRGPRVAEAFF.

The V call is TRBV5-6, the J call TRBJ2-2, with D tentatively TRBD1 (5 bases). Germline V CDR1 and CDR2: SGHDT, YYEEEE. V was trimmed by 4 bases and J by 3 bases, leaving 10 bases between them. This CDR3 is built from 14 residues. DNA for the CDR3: TGTGCCAGCAGCCCACGCAGGGACACCGGGGAGCTGTTTTTT. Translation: CASSPRRDTGELFF. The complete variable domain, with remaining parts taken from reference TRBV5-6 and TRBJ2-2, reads DAGVTQSPTHLIKTRGQQVTLRCSPKSGHDTVSWYQQALGQGPQFIFQYYEEEERQRGNFPDRFSGHQFPNYSSELNVNALLLGDSALYLCASSPRRDTGELFFGEGSRLTVL.

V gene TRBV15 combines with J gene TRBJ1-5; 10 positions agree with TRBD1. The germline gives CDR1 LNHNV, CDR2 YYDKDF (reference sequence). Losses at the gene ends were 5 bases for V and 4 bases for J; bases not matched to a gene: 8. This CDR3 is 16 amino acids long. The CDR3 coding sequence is TGTGCCACCAGCCCCTCGGACAGGGGGGGAAATCAGCCCCAGCATTTT. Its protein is CATSPSDRGGNQPQHF.

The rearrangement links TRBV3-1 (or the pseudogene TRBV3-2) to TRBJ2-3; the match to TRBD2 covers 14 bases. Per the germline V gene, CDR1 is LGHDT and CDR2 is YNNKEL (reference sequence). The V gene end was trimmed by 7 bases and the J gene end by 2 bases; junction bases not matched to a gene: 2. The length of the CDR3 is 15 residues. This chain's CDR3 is CASTTSGRATDTQYF. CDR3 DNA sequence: TGTGCCAGCACGACTAGCGGGAGGGCCACAGATACGCAGTATTTT.

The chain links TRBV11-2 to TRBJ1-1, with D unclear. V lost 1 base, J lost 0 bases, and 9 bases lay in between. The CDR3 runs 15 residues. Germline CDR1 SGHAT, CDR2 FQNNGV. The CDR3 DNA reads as TGTGCCAGCAGCTTAGGAAGGAGCCTGAACACTGAAGCTTTCTTT. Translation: CASSLGRSLNTEAFF. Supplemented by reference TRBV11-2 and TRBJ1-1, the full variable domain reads EAGVAQSPRYKIIEKRQSVAFWCNPISGHATLYWYQQILGQGPKLLIQFQNNGVVDDSQLPKDRFSAERLKGVDSTLKIQPAKLEDSAVYLCASSLGRSLNTEAFFGQGTRLTVV.

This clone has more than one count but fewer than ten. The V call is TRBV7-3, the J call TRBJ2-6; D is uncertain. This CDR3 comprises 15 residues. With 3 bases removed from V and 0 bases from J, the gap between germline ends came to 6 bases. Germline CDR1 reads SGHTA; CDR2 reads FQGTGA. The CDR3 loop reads CASSFLSSGANVLTF. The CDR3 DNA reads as TGTGCCAGCAGCTTCTTGAGCTCTGGGGCCAACGTCCTGACTTTC.

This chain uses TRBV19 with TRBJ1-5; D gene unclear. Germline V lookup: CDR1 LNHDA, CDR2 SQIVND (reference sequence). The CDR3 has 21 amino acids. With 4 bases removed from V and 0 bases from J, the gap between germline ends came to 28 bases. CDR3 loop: CASSNRGAGRPYAYSNQPQHF. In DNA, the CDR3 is TGTGCCAGTAGTAATAGAGGCGCCGGGAGACCATACGCTTATAGCAATCAGCCCCAGCATTTT.

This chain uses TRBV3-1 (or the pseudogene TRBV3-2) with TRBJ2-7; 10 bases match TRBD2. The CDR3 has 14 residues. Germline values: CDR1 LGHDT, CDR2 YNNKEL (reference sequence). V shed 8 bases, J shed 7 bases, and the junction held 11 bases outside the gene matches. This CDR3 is CASQWTSGSTEQYF. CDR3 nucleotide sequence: TGTGCCAGCCAATGGACTAGCGGCAGTACGGAGCAGTACTTC.

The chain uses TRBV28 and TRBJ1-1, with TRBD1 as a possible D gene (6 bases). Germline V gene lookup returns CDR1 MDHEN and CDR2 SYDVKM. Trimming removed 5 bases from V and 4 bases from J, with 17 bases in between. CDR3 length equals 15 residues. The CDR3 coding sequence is TGTGCCAGCAGTACGGGGGGGGCGCAGGGCACTGAAGCTTTCTTT. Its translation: CASSTGGAQGTEAFF.

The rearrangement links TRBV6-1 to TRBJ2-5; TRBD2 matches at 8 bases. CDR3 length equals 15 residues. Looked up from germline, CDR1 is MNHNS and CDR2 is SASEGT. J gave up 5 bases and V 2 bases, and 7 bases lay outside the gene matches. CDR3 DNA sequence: TGTGCCAGCAGTGAAACGGGAGGGATTCGGGAGACCCAGTACTTC. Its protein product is CASSETGGIRETQYF.

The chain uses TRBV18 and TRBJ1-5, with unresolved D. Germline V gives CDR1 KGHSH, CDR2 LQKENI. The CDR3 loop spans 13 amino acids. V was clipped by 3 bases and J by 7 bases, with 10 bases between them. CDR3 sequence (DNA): TGTGCCAGCTCACCCGGGGATGAGCAGCCCCAGCATTTT. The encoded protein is CASSPGDEQPQHF.